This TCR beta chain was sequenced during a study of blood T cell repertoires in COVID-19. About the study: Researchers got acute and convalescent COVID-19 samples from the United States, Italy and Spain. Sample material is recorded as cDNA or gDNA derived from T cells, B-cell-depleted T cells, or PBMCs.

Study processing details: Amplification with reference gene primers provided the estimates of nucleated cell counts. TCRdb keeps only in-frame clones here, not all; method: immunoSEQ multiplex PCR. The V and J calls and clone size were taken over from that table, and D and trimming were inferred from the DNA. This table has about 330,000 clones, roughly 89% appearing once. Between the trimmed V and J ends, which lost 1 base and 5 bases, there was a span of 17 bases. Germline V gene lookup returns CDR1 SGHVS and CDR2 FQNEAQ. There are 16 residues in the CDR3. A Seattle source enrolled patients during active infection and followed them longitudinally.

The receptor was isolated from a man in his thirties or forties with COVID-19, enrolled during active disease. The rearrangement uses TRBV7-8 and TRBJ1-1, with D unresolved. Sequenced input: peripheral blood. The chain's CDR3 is CASSLELREGWTEAFF. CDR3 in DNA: TGTGCCAGCAGCTTAGAGTTGCGGGAGGGATGGACTGAAGCTTTCTTT.